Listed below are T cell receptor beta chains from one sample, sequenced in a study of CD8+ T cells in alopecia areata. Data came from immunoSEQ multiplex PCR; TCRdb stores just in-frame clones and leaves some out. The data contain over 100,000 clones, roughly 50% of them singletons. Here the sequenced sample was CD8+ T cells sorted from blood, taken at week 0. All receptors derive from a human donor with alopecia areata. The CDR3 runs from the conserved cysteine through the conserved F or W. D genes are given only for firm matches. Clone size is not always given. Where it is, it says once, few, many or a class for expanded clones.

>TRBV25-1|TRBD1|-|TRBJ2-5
TGTGCCAGCGGGGGACAGGACGAGACCCAGTACTTC
CASGGQDETQYF
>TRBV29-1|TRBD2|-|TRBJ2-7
TGCAGCGTTATGGGGGCCTCTAGCGGGGGCTCCTACGAGCAGTACTTC
CSVMGASSGGSYEQYF
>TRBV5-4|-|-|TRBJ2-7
TGTGCCAGCAGTGACGGCTACGAGCAGTACTTC
CASSDGYEQYF
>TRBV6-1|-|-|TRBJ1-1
TGTGCCAGCAGTGAAGGGGGGCTGAACACTGAAGCTTTCTTT
CASSEGGLNTEAFF
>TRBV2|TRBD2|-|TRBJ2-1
TGTGCCAGCAGCGCTAGCGGGGGGAGGTCCTACAATGAGCAGTTCTTC
CASSASGGRSYNEQFF
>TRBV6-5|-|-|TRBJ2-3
TGTGCCAGCAGGAGTCAGTCGCCAGATACGCAGTATTTT
CASRSQSPDTQYF
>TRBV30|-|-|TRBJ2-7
TGTGCCTGGACGATCGGTTTGGGGGCGAGGGAGCAGTACTTC
CAWTIGLGAREQYF
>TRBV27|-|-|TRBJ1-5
TGTGCCAGCAGTTTAAACAAGAGCAATCAGCCCCAGCATTTT
CASSLNKSNQPQHF
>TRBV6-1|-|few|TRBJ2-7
TGTGCCAGCAGTGAGGACCCCTACGAGCAGTACTTC
CASSEDPYEQYF
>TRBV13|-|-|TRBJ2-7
TGTGCCAGCAGCCCAGGGGAAGCCTACGAGCAGTACTTC
CASSPGEAYEQYF
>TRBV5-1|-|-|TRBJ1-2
TGCGCCAGCAGCTTGGTGCGTGGGAACTATGGCTACACCTTC
CASSLVRGNYGYTF